A single sample is the source of the 27 T cell receptor beta chains below, sequenced in a study of blood T cell repertoires in COVID-19. Measured with immunoSEQ multiplex PCR; TCRdb has only the in-frame clones, and not every one. Of under 20,000 clones listed, 89% are singletons. The specimen sequenced was peripheral blood. These receptors originate from a man aged 55 to 70 with active COVID-19.

The table lists this clone with a count of one. The chain is built from TRBV30 and TRBJ1-3; D unresolved. Trimming shortened V by 2 bases and J by 2 bases, and 4 bases separated the two germline ends. The germline V gene encodes CDR1 GTSNPN and CDR2 SVGIG (reference sequence). There are 12 residues in the CDR3. In nucleotides, the CDR3 is TGTGCCTGGAGTCTTACTGGAAACACCATATATTTT. This translates into CAWSLTGNTIYF.

The rearrangement links TRBV7-8 to TRBJ1-2, with unresolved D. V lost 0 bases to trimming and J lost 2 bases, with 10 bases between them. Germline CDR1 is SGHVS and CDR2 is FQNEAQ. This CDR3 spans 15 amino acids. The CDR3 coding sequence is TGTGCCAGCAGCTTAGCGCTAGACGGAAACTATGGCTACACCTTC. Translation gives CASSLALDGNYGYTF. Together with reference TRBV7-8 and TRBJ1-2, the CDR3 gives the full variable domain: GAGVSQSPRYKVAKRGQDVALRCDPISGHVSLFWYQQALGQGPEFLTYFQNEAQLDKSGLPSDRFFAERPEGSVSTLKIQRTQQEDSAVYLCASSLALDGNYGYTFGSGTRLTVV.

The V call is TRBV6-6, the J call TRBJ2-3, with D possibly matching TRBD1 (6 bases). Trimming took off 6 bases at V and 1 base at J, with 8 bases between the two ends. Germline CDR1 is MNHNY and CDR2 is SVGAGI (reference sequence). This CDR3 spans 13 amino acids. CDR3 DNA sequence: TGTGCCAGCAGACAGGGCCGCACAGATACGCAGTATTTT. It translates to CASRQGRTDTQYF.

This clone was counted once. V is TRBV9 and J is TRBJ1-1; 9 bases align to TRBD1. The CDR3 totals 14 residues. J was trimmed by 3 bases and V by 4 bases; bases with no gene match: 4. The germline V gene encodes CDR1 SGDLS and CDR2 YYNGEE. The CDR3 DNA reads as TGTGCCAGCAGCTTACGACAGGGGGACACTGAAGCTTTCTTT. This sequence encodes CASSLRQGDTEAFF.

This clone was detected once. V gene TRBV5-6 combines with J gene TRBJ1-2, with 8 nucleotides matching TRBD1. Germline V gene data show CDR1 as SGHDT and CDR2 as YYEEEE. This CDR3 spans 15 amino acids. After removal of 0 bases from V and 5 bases from J, the junction contained 6 bases not matched to a gene. As DNA, the CDR3 is TGTGCCAGCAGCTTGGCGGGACAGGAAGTTTATGGCTACACCTTC. Protein product: CASSLAGQEVYGYTF.

The chain couples TRBV5-1 to TRBJ1-6, with 9 bases identical to TRBD1. The CDR3 has 18 residues. V was clipped by 1 base and J by 7 bases; unmatched bases: 12. The germline CDR1 and CDR2 sequences are SGHRS and YFSETQ. The CDR3 region has the DNA TGCGCCAGCAGCTTGTCGGCGACGACCGGGACAGGGAATTCACCCCTCCACTTT. This encodes CASSLSATTGTGNSPLHF.

The genes are TRBV6-5 and TRBJ1-5; D is unresolved. The CDR3 runs 10 residues. Germline assignment: CDR1 MNHEY and CDR2 SVGAGI. V lost 6 bases and J 9 bases, leaving 6 bases between the germline ends. The CDR3 DNA follows: TGTGCCAGCAGGAACTGGCCCCAGCATTTT. Protein product: CASRNWPQHF.

As for this clone: An end of the junction does not agree with germline; a read error may underlie this. The chain combines TRBV29-1 with TRBJ2-7; 8 bases agree with TRBD1. The CDR3 length is 13 residues. CDR1 and CDR2 from the germline V gene are SQVTM and ANQGSEA. DNA of the CDR3: TGCAGCGCTGAAAAGGGGACAGGCTACGAGCAGTACTTC. It translates to CSAEKGTGYEQYF.

This clone was found once. J is TRBJ1-6 and V is TRBV3-1 (or the pseudogene TRBV3-2); 7 bases match TRBD1. This CDR3 comprises 14 residues. V dropped 6 bases and J dropped 9; count of bases not matched to a gene: 8. The germline gives CDR1 LGHDT, CDR2 YNNKEL (reference sequence). Here the CDR3 DNA reads TGTGCCAGCAGGGGGACAGCCCTTGGTTCACCCCTCCACTTT. This encodes CASRGTALGSPLHF.

The V gene is TRBV9, the J gene TRBJ2-3, with D possibly being TRBD2 (5 bases). CDR3 length equals 15 residues. The V gene lost 0 bases and the J gene lost 2 bases, with 10 bases spanning the gap. CDR1 is SGDLS and CDR2 is YYNGEE in the germline V gene. CDR3 region: CASSVDGILTDTQYF. CDR3 sequence (DNA): TGTGCCAGCAGCGTAGACGGGATACTCACAGATACGCAGTATTTT.

In DNA form, the CDR3 reads TGTGCCAGCACAGGTGGGACACCCCCCTACGAGCAGTACTTC. Translation: CASTGGTPPYEQYF. The gene calls are TRBV6-5 and TRBJ2-7, with D tentatively TRBD1 (6 bases). Between the trimmed V and J ends, which lost 7 bases and 2 bases, there was a span of 15 bases. The CDR3 loop spans 14 amino acids. Germline V CDR1 and CDR2: MNHEY, SVGAGI.

The chain has TRBV13 and TRBJ1-1, with 9 bases fitting TRBD1. J was trimmed by 7 bases and V by 0 bases; bases with no gene match: 3. Germline CDR1 and CDR2: PRHDT and FYEKMQ (reference sequence). CDR3 length: 14 residues. The CDR3 loop is CASSLGSDRGEAFF. As DNA, the CDR3 is TGTGCCAGCAGCTTAGGATCGGACAGGGGTGAAGCTTTCTTT. The full variable domain, in which reference TRBV13 and TRBJ1-1 provide the parts outside the CDR3, is AAGVIQSPRHLIKEKRETATLKCYPIPRHDTVYWYQQGPGQDPQFLISFYEKMQSDKGSIPDRFSAQQFSDYHSELNMSSLELGDSALYFCASSLGSDRGEAFFGQGTRLTVV.

The rearrangement uses TRBV18 and TRBJ1-3; no reliable D call. Germline CDR1 is KGHSH and CDR2 is LQKENI. This CDR3 has 13 amino acids. V dropped 6 bases and J dropped 0 bases, with 6 bases sitting between them. The CDR3 region is CASSEFSGNTIYF. CDR3 DNA: TGTGCCAGCTCGGAGTTCTCTGGAAACACCATATATTTT.

CDR3 residues: CASSPRGGRQGNTGELFF. CDR3 DNA sequence: TGTGCCAGCTCACCACGAGGGGGCCGACAGGGTAACACCGGGGAGCTGTTTTTT. The chain uses TRBV18 and TRBJ2-2, with 7 positions matching TRBD1. The CDR3 is 18 residues long. V lost 1 base, J lost 2 bases, and 10 bases stayed unmatched. Germline V lookup: CDR1 KGHSH, CDR2 LQKENI.

The CDR3 reads CASSLQQETQYF. CDR3 in DNA: TGCGCCAGCAGCTTACAGCAAGAGACCCAGTACTTC. V and J are TRBV5-1 and TRBJ2-5; no reliable D call. This CDR3 contains 12 residues. In germline, CDR1 is SGHRS, CDR2 YFSETQ. V dropped 2 bases and J dropped 2 bases, with 4 bases sitting between them.

The chain carries TRBV23-1 and TRBJ1-2; D uncertain. TRBV23-1 is recorded as an ORF, its role being uncertain. The germline V and J ends were trimmed by 0 bases and 2 bases, with 7 bases remaining between them. This CDR3 spans 14 amino acids. Here the CDR3 reads CASSQSRANYGYTF. The CDR3 bases are TGCGCCAGCAGTCAATCGCGAGCCAACTATGGCTACACCTTC.

The chain employs TRBV9 and TRBJ2-1, with 8 nucleotides matching TRBD2. Germline CDR1 SGDLS, CDR2 YYNGEE. CDR3 size: 18 residues. Germline trimming cut 0 bases from V and 5 bases from J; bases unmatched to any gene: 13. CDR3 DNA: TGTGCCAGCAGCGTAGGCCCCCGAGCGGGAGTGGGGGACAATGAGCAGTTCTTC. Translating it yields CASSVGPRAGVGDNEQFF.

The rearrangement links TRBV18 to TRBJ1-1; D is ambiguous. The CDR3 has 15 residues. Germline V lookup: CDR1 KGHSH, CDR2 LQKENI. V was shortened by 1 base and J by 3 bases, with 12 bases between the two germline ends. CDR3 region: CASSPQSFGDTEAFF. In DNA, the CDR3 is TGTGCCAGCTCACCACAAAGTTTCGGGGACACTGAAGCTTTCTTT.

CDR3 in DNA: TGTGCCTGGAGCACCGGGACTAGCGGGAGTGATGAGCAGTTCTTC. The encoded protein is CAWSTGTSGSDEQFF. The V call is TRBV30, the J call TRBJ2-1; 14 bases agree with TRBD2. Trimming took 3 bases from V and 8 from J; bases not matched to a gene: 6. This CDR3 contains 15 residues. Germline values: CDR1 GTSNPN, CDR2 SVGIG (reference sequence).

The gene calls are TRBV29-1 and TRBJ1-1; a weak D match, TRBD1 (5 bases). Between the trimmed V and J ends, which lost 4 bases and 5 bases, there was a span of 20 bases. The CDR3 covers 15 residues. CDR1 is SQVTM and CDR2 is ANQGSEA in the germline V gene. The CDR3 here is CSVGRGSGLGTEAFF. DNA of the CDR3: TGCAGCGTTGGGAGGGGTTCAGGGTTAGGTACTGAAGCTTTCTTT.

The rearrangement links TRBV11-2 to TRBJ1-2; D possibly corresponds to TRBD1 (5 bases). From germline, CDR1 is SGHAT and CDR2 FQNNGV. Trimming stripped 0 bases from V and 8 bases from J, with 16 bases between. There are 15 residues in the CDR3. CDR3 nucleotides: TGTGCCAGCAGCTTAGAAAGGGCAGGGTTGGGCGGCTACACCTTC. The encoded protein is CASSLERAGLGGYTF.

This chain joins TRBV14 and TRBJ2-2, with D unclear. Germline values: CDR1 SGHDN, CDR2 FVKESK. V dropped 4 bases and J dropped 1 base, with 10 bases sitting between them. The CDR3 covers 15 residues. CDR3 DNA sequence: TGTGCCAGCAGCCGCCGACTTGAGAACACCGGGGAGCTGTTTTTT. This codes for CASSRRLENTGELFF.

The chain is built from TRBV6-2 or TRBV6-3 and TRBJ1-1; D unresolved. CDR1 is MNHEY, CDR2 SVGEGT, per germline. The CDR3 sequence is 12 residues long. V lost 4 bases to trimming and J lost 4 bases, with 7 bases between them. CDR3 coding DNA: TGTGCCAGCAGTTCTCAGATCACTGAAGCTTTCTTT. It specifies CASSSQITEAFF.

The gene calls are TRBV7-9 and TRBJ2-5, with 7 bases aligning to TRBD2. CDR3 length: 15 amino acids. Germline assignment: CDR1 SEHNR and CDR2 FQNEAQ (reference sequence). The J segment lost 2 bases and the V segment lost 3 bases, leaving 6 bases of the junction unmatched. CDR3 residues: CASSFLGEGQETQYF. The CDR3 bases are TGTGCCAGCAGCTTCTTGGGGGAGGGGCAAGAGACCCAGTACTTC.

This chain joins TRBV2 and TRBJ2-4, with D possibly matching TRBD2 (6 bases). The germline V and J ends were trimmed by 4 bases and 5 bases, with 9 bases remaining between them. CDR3 length: 13 residues. CDR1 and CDR2 from the germline V gene are SNHLY and FYNNEI. The CDR3 is CASSVTGENIQYF. CDR3 bases: TGTGCCAGCAGTGTCACGGGGGAAAACATTCAGTACTTC.

About this clone itself: Mismatch with germline at one junction end may stem from a read error. V and J are TRBV5-6 and TRBJ1-1; TRBD1 agrees at 9 bases. The CDR3 covers 16 residues. Germline values: CDR1 SGHDT, CDR2 YYEEEE. The CDR3 here is CASRPGQGSKNAEAFF. DNA for the CDR3: TGTGCCAGCAGACCGGGACAGGGTAGTAAGAACGCTGAAGCTTTCTTT.

The chain is built from TRBV5-1 and TRBJ1-2, with TRBD1 as a possible D gene (6 bases). The CDR3 totals 14 residues. Trimming shortened V by 4 bases and J by 3 bases, and 13 bases separated the two germline ends. Germline V gene data show CDR1 as SGHRS and CDR2 as YFSETQ. For the CDR3, the DNA is TGCGCCAGCAGCCTACAGGGCTCCGACTATGGCTACACCTTC. Encoded protein: CASSLQGSDYGYTF.